This section outlines one T cell receptor beta chain sequence together with its context. What it binds is not known. This sample is part of a study of cytomegalovirus exposure and HLA in healthy donors. Study in general: An earlier analysis identified 117 million unique TCR beta sequences in some 180 million T cells.

General study results and limits: Apparent HLA restriction characterized most CMV-associated TCR beta chains in a later analysis. Usually a TCR sequence was rare, but some public TCRs were found in many donors.

PCR employed 60 Vbeta and 13 Jbeta primers. Method: immunoSEQ multiplex PCR; TCRdb's copy keeps in-frame clones and lacks some. This sample's table has 100,000 to 150,000 clones. The CDR3 runs 15 residues. Germline values: CDR1 MNHEY, CDR2 SVGAGI. V lost 2 bases and J lost 4; bases outside the gene matches: 7. This TCR came from a man younger than 35 in good health and CMV-seronegative. The rearrangement joins TRBV6-5 to TRBJ1-1; TRBD1 aligns across 7 bases. The sequencing sample was made of PBMCs. CDR3 residues: CASSYREGASTEAFF. Written as DNA, the CDR3 is TGTGCCAGCAGTTACCGTGAGGGGGCGAGCACTGAAGCTTTCTTT.